Included here is one T cell receptor (beta chain) sequence, with context. Its antigen is as yet unknown. J was trimmed by 8 bases and V by 3 bases; bases with no gene match: 6. In germline, CDR1 is SGHDT, CDR2 YYEEEE. The CDR3 is made up of 15 amino acids. This sample stems from a study of shared clonotypes between healthy human individuals. Study-wide points: Clonotype sharing among donors was thought likely to change with sequencing depth. The generation probabilities recorded for non-shared clonotypes fell below those of clonotypes shared by all four donors.

Running of the assay took place at deep level. As handled by the study authors: Sequence data from immunoSEQ were junction-only and lacked quality scores; consequently, filtering differed. TCRdb keeps only in-frame clones here, not all; method: immunoSEQ multiplex PCR. V, J and clone size derive from that table, while D and trimming were established from the DNA sequence. Of 1 million to 1.3 million clones in the sample, about 84% were seen once. The sequencing sample was made of memory CD4+ T cells from PBMCs. Subset meaning: CD45RA-negative fraction. The chain combines TRBV5-6 with TRBJ2-1; 12 bases map to TRBD2. This sequence was found in a man younger than 35 in good health. Some clones in this sample may be carry-over from other donors' samples. The CDR3 is CASSSRLAGADEQFF. The CDR3 DNA reads TGTGCCAGCAGCTCGCGACTAGCGGGGGCGGATGAGCAGTTCTTC.